One sample yielded the 13 T cell receptor beta chains listed below, sequenced in a study of blood T cells in healthy people across ages. A J-beta primer mix and a sample-barcoded 5' primer were used in a second PCR of about 7 to 12 cycles. TCRdb re-analysed the 5' RACE reads in MiXCR, keeping a single row per CDR3 protein. The data show 630,000 or so distinct CDR3 sequences, roughly 30% seen once. The specimen was blood. These receptors were collected from a woman of 80 years or more in good health.

This clonotype has at least ten counts. The chain employs TRBV27 and TRBJ1-2; D is unclear. The CDR3 runs 14 residues. Per germline, CDR1 MNHEY and CDR2 SMNVEV (reference sequence). V lost 5 bases and J lost 4, with 14 bases in between. The CDR3 loop reads CASSRGPPSYGYTF. The CDR3 nucleotides read TGTGCCAGCAGTCGCGGGCCGCCTAGCTATGGCTACACCTTC.

This clonotype appeared many times. One end of the junction does not line up with germline, which may come from a read error. The chain employs TRBV5-1 and TRBJ1-5; unclear D gene. This CDR3 region has 13 residues. The germline CDR1 and CDR2 sequences are SGHRS and YFSETQ. CDR3 protein: CASSLNSNQPQHF. CDR3 DNA sequence: TGTGCCAGCAGTTTAAATAGCAATCAGCCCCAGCATTTT.

This clonotype was counted at least ten times. The chain joins TRBV20-1 to TRBJ2-7; a weak D match, TRBD2 (6 bases). Germline V gene data show CDR1 as DFQATT and CDR2 as SNEGSKA (reference sequence). V dropped 5 bases and J dropped 0 bases, with 14 bases sitting between them. The CDR3 consists of 14 residues. The CDR3 DNA sequence: TGCAGTGCTCTACACCGGGGGAGCTCCTACGAGCAGTACTTC. It is translated as CSALHRGSSYEQYF.

This clonotype has at least ten counts. The chain has TRBV2 and TRBJ2-1; D may be TRBD1 (6 bases). Germline lookup yields CDR1 SNHLY and CDR2 FYNNEI. The CDR3 runs 15 residues. The V end was cut by 0 bases, the J end by 4 bases, with 10 bases between. DNA for the CDR3: TGTGCCAGCAGTGAAGCGGCCGACAGGTACAATGAGCAGTTCTTC. Translated: CASSEAADRYNEQFF.

This clonotype showed up many times. V is TRBV7-2 and J is TRBJ2-7, with TRBD2 matching 16 bases. J lost 5 bases, V lost 5 bases, and 6 bases had no gene match. Germline values: CDR1 SGHTA, CDR2 FQGNSA. This CDR3 has 16 amino acids. The CDR3, as DNA: TGTGCCAGCAGCCTGGGACTAGCGGGGGGGAAACACGAGCAGTACTTC. This encodes CASSLGLAGGKHEQYF.

This clonotype has a handful of counts. Since a much larger clone is just one base distant, this may be a read error. V is TRBV11-2 and J is TRBJ2-2, with 13 bases fitting TRBD2. Looked up from germline, CDR1 is SGHAT and CDR2 is FQNNGV. The trim removed 1 base at V and 7 bases at J, leaving 6 bases unmatched. This CDR3 is 17 amino acids long. The CDR3 DNA reads as TGTGCCAGCAGCTTAGTCGGGACTAGCGGGGCTGGCGGGGAGCTGTTTTTT. Protein sequence: CASSLVGTSGAGGELFF.

On this clonotype itself: Just one base apart from a much larger clone, this may be a read error. This chain joins TRBV5-1 and TRBJ2-1; TRBD2 is a possible D gene (6 bases). The CDR3 length is 13 residues. Deletions cut 5 bases from V and 10 bases from J, with 16 bases between. Looked up from germline, CDR1 is SGHRS and CDR2 is YFSETQ. This CDR3 is CASRMGGTYEQFF. The CDR3 DNA reads as TGCGCCAGCAGAATGGGAGGAACTTACGAGCAGTTCTTC.

This clonotype has ten or more counts. This sequence joins TRBV28 and TRBJ2-7; TRBD1 agrees at 7 bases. Germline assignment: CDR1 MDHEN and CDR2 SYDVKM. V dropped 5 bases and J dropped 5; count of bases not matched to a gene: 9. The CDR3 runs to 14 residues. In DNA, the CDR3 is TGTGCCAGCAGTCACACAACAGGGGCCCACGAGCAGTACTTC. As protein: CASSHTTGAHEQYF. The whole variable domain, filled in from reference TRBV28 and TRBJ2-7, reads DVKVTQSSRYLVKRTGEKVFLECVQDMDHENMFWYRQDPGLGLRLIYFSYDVKMKEKGDIPEGYSVSREKKERFSLILESASTNQTSMYLCASSHTTGAHEQYFGPGTRLTVT.

The rearrangement links TRBV4-1 to TRBJ1-1; TRBD1 is a possible D gene (5 bases). CDR3 length: 15 amino acids. V lost 0 bases, J lost 3 bases, and 11 bases lay in between. The germline CDR1 and CDR2 sequences are MGHRA and YSYEKL. The CDR3 DNA reads as TGCGCCAGCAGCCAAGATGGGGCAGCGGACACTGAAGCTTTCTTT. It codes for CASSQDGAADTEAFF.

This clonotype was seen many times. This rearrangement joins TRBV30 to TRBJ2-5, with 9 positions matching TRBD2. Germline CDR1 GTSNPN, CDR2 SVGIG (reference sequence). V lost 2 bases and J lost 2; bases outside the gene matches: 6. The CDR3 is made up of 15 amino acids. The CDR3: CAWSTGLADQETQYF. In DNA form, the CDR3 reads TGTGCCTGGAGTACGGGACTAGCTGATCAAGAGACCCAGTACTTC.

This clonotype was recorded many times. The chain recombines TRBV5-1 with TRBJ1-2; 8 bases line up with TRBD1. Losses at the gene ends were 0 bases for V and 4 bases for J; bases not matched to a gene: 11. The germline gives CDR1 SGHRS, CDR2 YFSETQ. The CDR3 is 17 amino acids. The CDR3 here is CASSLDAQGAVSYGYTF. In DNA form, the CDR3 reads TGCGCCAGCAGCTTGGATGCGCAGGGGGCAGTTTCCTATGGCTACACCTTC.

In this sample, this clonotype turned up many times. The V call is TRBV7-2, the J call TRBJ2-5; possibly TRBD1 or TRBD2 for D (5 bases each). CDR3 length: 13 residues. The germline V gene has CDR1 SGHTA and CDR2 FQGNSA. V was cut by 5 bases and J by 5 bases, with 12 bases left in between. CDR3 region: CASSKPGPETQYF. CDR3 sequence (DNA): TGTGCCAGCAGCAAGCCGGGGCCGGAGACCCAGTACTTC.

V and J are TRBV20-1 and TRBJ2-5; D call uncertain. The germline V and J ends were trimmed by 0 bases and 11 bases, with 13 bases remaining between them. Germline values: CDR1 DFQATT, CDR2 SNEGSKA (reference sequence). The CDR3 runs 12 residues. The CDR3 DNA sequence: TGCAGTGCTAGAGATGGGAACCGAGAGCAGTACTTC. Encoded protein: CSARDGNREQYF.